The TCR beta chain described here comes from a study of blood T cell repertoires in COVID-19 (dated by TCRdb to about 2020). About the investigation overall: Samples from collaborators originated in the United States, Italy and Spain and spanned both the acute and convalescent phases of COVID-19. A freely available public database, intended as a resource for researchers studying the immune response to SARS-CoV-2, is where the repertoires were released. The dataset comprised deeply sampled blood TCRbeta repertoires from subjects exposed to, actively infected with, or recovered from COVID-19. The prospective study material was composed of cDNA or gDNA derived from T cells, B-cell-depleted T cells, or PBMCs. Samples were obtained from the ongoing ImmuneRACE study (first 160 participants) and from over a thousand subjects provided by 6 global collaborators. HLA class I and class II types, where available, came from metadata supplied by the sample provider rather than from assay-based typing. The sample metadata nearly always contained a de-identified subject ID, COVID-19 status, age in years and sex. Points the paper makes about the study in general: How much clinical and demographic metadata was included differed by source and by participant, and the metadata was provided uncurated.

A word on this clone: The target of this receptor is not known. No much larger clone is present one base from it, and per-base qualities are unavailable.

One collaborating source in Seattle enrolled patients while the patients were actively infected and followed the patients over time throughout the course of disease. The collaborating institutions used their own protocols to collect whole blood in K2EDTA tubes. For TCRbeta analysis, collaborators shipped samples as frozen whole blood, isolated PBMCs, or DNA extracted from either of those sample types. The immunoSEQ Assay, a bias-controlled multiplex PCR, was used to amplify TCRbeta CDR3 regions from genomic DNA. Per the source publication's procedure: Nucleated cell counts per sample were estimated from amplification of reference gene primers within the assay. Sequence reads were collapsed and filtered to measure the absolute abundance of every unique TCRbeta CDR3 rearrangement. For each sample, productive Simpson clonality was calculated by taking the square root of Simpson's diversity index across productive rearrangements. Entries here come from immuneACCESS through TCRdb and include only in-frame sequences with V and J called. Some clones fail to appear in such tables; in the studies checked, an unresolved V gene covers under half of the shortfall, and the cause of the remainder is unknown. The V and J calls and the clone size are those of that table, but D and trimming were determined from the DNA. This sample lists 200,000 to 300,000 clones; more than 85% were detected once. Of the sample, roughly 5% falls within the top ten clones.

Including cysteine and phenylalanine, the CDR3 has 15 amino acids. The read is trimmed to its CDR3 DNA, 45 bases read in frame from base 1. After removal of 6 bases from V and 8 bases from J, the junction retains 11 bases not matched to a gene. The germline V gene sets CDR1 to SGHRS and CDR2 to YFSETQ. Material for sequencing was peripheral blood. The chain is made from TRBV5-1 and TRBJ2-5; 12 central bases correspond to TRBD2. The TCR was taken from a woman aged 55-69 years with COVID-19, enrolled during active disease. The sequence in DNA is TGCGCCAGCACCCCCGCGGGACTAGCGGGTCGTACCCAGTACTTC. Its protein is CASTPAGLAGRTQYF.